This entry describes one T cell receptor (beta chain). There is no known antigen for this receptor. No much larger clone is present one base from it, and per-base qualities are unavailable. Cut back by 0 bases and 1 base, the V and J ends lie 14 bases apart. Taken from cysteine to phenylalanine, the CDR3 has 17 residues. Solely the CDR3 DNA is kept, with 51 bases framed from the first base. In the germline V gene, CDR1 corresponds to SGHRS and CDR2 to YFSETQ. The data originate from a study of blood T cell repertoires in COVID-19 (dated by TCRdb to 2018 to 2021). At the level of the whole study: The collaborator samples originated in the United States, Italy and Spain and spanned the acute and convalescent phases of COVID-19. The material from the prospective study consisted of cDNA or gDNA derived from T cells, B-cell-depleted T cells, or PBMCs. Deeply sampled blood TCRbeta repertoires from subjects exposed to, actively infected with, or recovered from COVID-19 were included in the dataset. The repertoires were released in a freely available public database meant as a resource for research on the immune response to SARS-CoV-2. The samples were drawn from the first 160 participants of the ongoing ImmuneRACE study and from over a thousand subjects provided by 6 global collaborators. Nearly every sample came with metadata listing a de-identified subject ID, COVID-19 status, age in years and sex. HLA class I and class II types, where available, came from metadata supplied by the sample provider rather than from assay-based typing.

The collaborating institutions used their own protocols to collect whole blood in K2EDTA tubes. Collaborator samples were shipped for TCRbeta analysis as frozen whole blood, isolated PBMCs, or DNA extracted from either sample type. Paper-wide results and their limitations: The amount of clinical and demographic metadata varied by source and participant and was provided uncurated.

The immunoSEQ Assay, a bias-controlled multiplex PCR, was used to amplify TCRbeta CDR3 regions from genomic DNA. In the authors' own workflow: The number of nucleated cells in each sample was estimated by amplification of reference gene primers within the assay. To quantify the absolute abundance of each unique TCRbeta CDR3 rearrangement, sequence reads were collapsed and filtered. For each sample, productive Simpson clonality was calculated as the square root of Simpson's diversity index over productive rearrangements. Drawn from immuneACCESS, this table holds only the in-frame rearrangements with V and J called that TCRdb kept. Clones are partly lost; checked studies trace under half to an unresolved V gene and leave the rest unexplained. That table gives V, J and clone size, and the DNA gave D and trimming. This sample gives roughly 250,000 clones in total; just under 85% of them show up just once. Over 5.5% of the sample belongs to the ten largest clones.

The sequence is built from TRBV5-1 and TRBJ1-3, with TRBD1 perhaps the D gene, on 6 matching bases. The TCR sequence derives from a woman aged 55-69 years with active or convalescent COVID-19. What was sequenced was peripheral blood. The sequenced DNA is TGCGCCAGCAGCTTGGGAGGACAGCGGGGATCTGGAAACACCATATATTTT. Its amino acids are CASSLGGQRGSGNTIYF.